The rows below give T cell receptor beta chains drawn from one sample of a study of T cells in narcolepsy. Here immunoSEQ multiplex PCR was the method, and the copy in TCRdb shows in-frame clones only, minus some. The repertoire includes some 30,000 clones, 84% of them detected once, and about 1.3% sits in the top ten. Sequencing was carried out using CD45RA- memory CD4+ T cells from PBMCs. These receptors all come from a human donor with narcolepsy. The CDR3 runs from the conserved cysteine through the conserved F or W.

V gene,CDR3 protein
TRBV10-3,CAHGKESGNTIYF
TRBV19,CASTQGSAGNTIYF
TRBV14,CASSLSRVQLLQETQYF
TRBV5-4,CASSSARGGTDTQYF
TRBV30,CAWSPFIKGYTF
TRBV28,CASSPYTSGGAGTDTQYF
TRBV5-1,CASQAGGQETQYF
TRBV4-2,CASSQEPGRSYEQYF
TRBV14,CASSQDPGPYNEQFF
TRBV7-9,CASSLDPGADEKLFF
TRBV5-1,CASSPDRDYTF
TRBV14,CASSQDSGANTGELFF
TRBV7-9,CASSLGGFEGGDEQFF
TRBV30,CAWGLETGKGEKLFF
TRBV9,CASSVAFEGLDTEAFF
TRBV6-6,CASTKGQASYEQYF
TRBV6-1,CASRPGGPTNEKLFF
TRBV7-8,CASSLALSGITGNTIYF
TRBV19,CASKVPGSNQPQHF
TRBV10-3,CAIRGWTDNTEAFF
TRBV2,CASRKGQGVLSPLHF
TRBV14,CASSRQGLSISGANVLTF
TRBV5-1,CASSLGQGAYNEKLFF
TRBV4-1,CASSQELGSSGANVLTF
TRBV10-1,CASSEKIRQAPIGNQPQHF
TRBV27,CASRSGTGEVYYTGELFF
TRBV6-1,CASSTGANYGYTF
TRBV29-1,CSARDRGEKLFF
TRBV7-3,CASSKSGGARDTQYF
TRBV7-3,CASSNQGARTEAFF
TRBV5-6,CASSSPTGRVTDTQYF
TRBV9,CASSVEGGDYGYTF
TRBV5-1,CASSLASASGGNRAATQYF
TRBV7-2,CASSLFTEQYF
TRBV7-7,CASSLARGTGGRETQYF
TRBV5-1,CASSSSPMVENTEAFF
TRBV5-1,CASSEAGETEQFF
TRBV18,CASSLGMGAAGNTIYF
TRBV4-2,CASSQDLGTSYGYTF
TRBV19,CASKYRGDYEQYF
TRBV9,CASSAMATDTQYF
TRBV27,CASSFWLAGVADTQYF
TRBV2,CASSTRDRGISNQPQHF
TRBV5-8,CASSLGTGDLNEQFF
TRBV15,CATSRDGDGYGYTF
TRBV11-1,CASSRDMREKLFF
TRBV5-1,CASSLDWGAYNEQFF
TRBV7-9,CASSLYMGRDNSPLHF
TRBV5-1,CASSSRDQTYNSPLHF
TRBV14,CASSRMMTSGEKQFF
TRBV30,CAWRRSGQFNQPQHF
TRBV5-1,CASSWFMGLAGDNEQFF
TRBV28,CASSLRGTNEKLFF
TRBV6-5,CASSSGTATYEQYF
TRBV6-1,CASSAGGKVQPQHF
TRBV6-1,CASSEKGGLDTEAFF
TRBV27,CASSSTGGYGYTF
TRBV28,CASSFPGGAGGTYNEQFF